This T cell receptor beta chain comes out of a study of T-cell memory formation after mild COVID-19. In the study overall: There were largely donor-specific TCR clusters.

A note on this clonotype: Its target is not known.

TCRdb fed the 5' RACE reads into MiXCR, producing one record per CDR3 protein. The table includes a few hundred thousand distinct CDR3 sequences, around 10% detected once. Broader study findings: Some SARS-CoV-2-responding clones were already detected in memory before infection.

CDR1 LGHDT and CDR2 YNNKEL come from the germline V gene (reference sequence). This CDR3 is 14 amino acids long. V lost 3 bases to trimming and J lost 3 bases, with 12 bases between them. The chain combines TRBV3-1 with TRBJ2-7; a possible D gene is TRBD1 (6 bases). The sequence was collected from a young man who had mild COVID-19 (a few samples of this study predate the infection). Cell type and time point are not known. Sequences were obtained from PBMCs or a T cell subset sorted from them (not recorded which). CDR3 residues: CASSHWTESYEQYF. CDR3 bases: TGTGCCAGCAGCCACTGGACAGAAAGCTACGAGCAGTACTTC.